This T cell receptor beta chain was sequenced for a study of T cells in Graves' hyperthyroidism and ophthalmopathy (dated by TCRdb to about 2019). Some background on the complete study: Peripheral blood was collected at initial diagnosis, before any treatment. The paper describes TCR Vbeta CDR3 sequencing of around 130 peripheral blood samples, made up of 40 to 45 ophthalmopathy patients, around 78 hyperthyroidism patients and roughly 17 progressor patients. Once sampling was done, hyperthyroidism patients were given methimazole at a starting dose of 30 mg daily, whereas ophthalmopathy patients were given high-dose intravenous methylprednisolone. The study also compared thyroid tissue and blood T-cell repertoires from roughly 6 Graves' hyperthyroidism patients. Whether ophthalmopathy could be predicted prospectively was tested in an independent validation cohort made up of under 20 hyperthyroidism patients plus 17 patients who later progressed to ophthalmopathy. The 75 to 100 discovery patients were randomly split 7:3 into training and test sets. To identify TCR V-J signatures that set the groups apart, the researchers used a discovery cohort of about a hundred patients, made up of approximately 43 with Graves' ophthalmopathy and around 58 with stable Graves' hyperthyroidism. What the study reported, not specific to this receptor: Sample size was not statistically predetermined, and investigators were not blinded to group allocation. Most expanded thyroid clonotypes (frequency above 0.001) were also detected in blood, a finding suggesting that blood repertoires may reflect thyroid immune responses. A 13 V-J signature model separated ophthalmopathy from stable hyperthyroidism, with around 91% sensitivity and approximately 81% specificity in cross-validation and 80%/75% in testing. During validation, the model predicted progression to ophthalmopathy a median of about 6.5 months ahead of onset, with almost 71% sensitivity and more than 72% specificity.

A patient counted as having stable Graves' hyperthyroidism if no progression to ophthalmopathy occurred over 18 months of follow-up. The hyperthyroidism patients were between 18 and 65 years old and newly diagnosed, with a disease duration of less than 2 months. Any patient with an uncontrolled infection, another autoimmune disease, pregnancy or lactation was excluded. Diagnoses relied on clinical symptoms, serum thyroxine and TRAb, thyroid ultrasound and orbital computed tomography. Ficoll-Paque density gradient centrifugation was used to isolate PBMCs from about 10 ml of fresh peripheral blood. Total RNA was extracted with Trizol reagent, and quality was checked on an Agilent 2100 Bioanalyzer. Taken from cysteine to phenylalanine, the CDR3 has 15 residues. Only the CDR3 DNA is retained, 45 bases long and in frame from the first base. V and J lose 4 bases and 6 bases, and a span of 20 bases separates them. As encoded in the germline V gene, CDR1 is SQVTM while CDR2 is ANQGSEA.

Turning to this clonotype: Its antigen is unknown. Nothing much larger sits one base from this clone, and base qualities are not available.

The TCR beta CDR3 regions were amplified from the RNA transcripts. The TCR CDR3 was subjected to a first round of RT-PCR using the HTBI primer set and the Qiagen OneStep RT-PCR kit. Libraries were constructed in a second round of multiplex PCR, after which size selection and purification were carried out. Sequencing of the libraries was done on an Illumina HiSeq2000 using paired-end 100 bp reads. Turning to the authors' computational methods: SOAPnuke was used to process the raw data, throwing out any read that contained adapters or uncalled bases, had a mean Phred below 15, or lacked an exact constant-primer or identifier match. COPE v1.2.5 was used to merge the high-quality paired reads, and each unique nucleotide sequence was defined as a clonotype. MiTCR v1.1 was used to align clonotypes to the IMGT TRBV, TRBD and TRBJ reference segments. Only V-J combinations with frequency above 0.0001, covering about 99% of repertoires, were analysed. A TCS score was defined as the ratio of F50 (clonal expansion) to E x V (chaos), with BLOSUM62-based TCRdist applied between CDR3 peptides within each V-J. Welch's t-statistics and random forest reduced just over 500 V-J features to 10 to 15, which were used in a naive Bayes classifier (R e1071). TCRdb trimmed the raw reads at Q25, called clones with MiXCR and kept productive beta chains. Every CDR3 protein is listed once, alongside the most common genes and DNA of its rows. These V and J calls derive from TCRdb rather than the authors' analysis. For this sample the table gives about 350,000 distinct CDR3 sequences, of which around 13% were detected only once. The biggest ten clones account for just under 25% of the sample.

The sequence is built from TRBV29-1 and TRBJ2-3; the D gene is possibly TRBD1, with 6 bases matching. This clonotype originated in a young woman with Graves' hyperthyroidism. Sequencing was performed on blood. The DNA is TGCAGCGTTGCGTCTCAACAGGGATGGGAGGATACGCAGTATTTT. It specifies CSVASQQGWEDTQYF.